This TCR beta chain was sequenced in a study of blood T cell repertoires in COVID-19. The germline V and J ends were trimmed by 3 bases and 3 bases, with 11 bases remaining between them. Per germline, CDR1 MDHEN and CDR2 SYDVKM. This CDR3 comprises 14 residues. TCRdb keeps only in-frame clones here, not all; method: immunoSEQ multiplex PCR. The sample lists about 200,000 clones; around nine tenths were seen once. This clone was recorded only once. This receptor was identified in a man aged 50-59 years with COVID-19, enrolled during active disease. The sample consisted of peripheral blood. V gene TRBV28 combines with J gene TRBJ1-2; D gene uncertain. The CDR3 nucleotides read TGTGCCAGCAGTTTGGTCCGACAAGACTATGGCTACACCTTC. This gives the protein CASSLVRQDYGYTF.